The clone carrying this T cell receptor beta chain has only one observation. The antigen remains unidentified. Positive CCR7 selection of CD45RO-negative cells yielded the naive CD8 cells, and terminally differentiated effector memory CD45RA+ cells were excluded. These data are taken from a study of shared clonotypes between healthy human individuals. Germline lookup yields CDR1 SGHRS and CDR2 YFSETQ. CDR3 length equals 17 residues. The germline V and J ends were trimmed by 0 bases and 4 bases, with 16 bases remaining between them. Libraries were prepared by immunoSEQ multiplex PCR; TCRdb keeps only in-frame clonotypes and omits some of them. The sample carries around 2.1 million clones, approximately 94% recorded once. Findings of the study overall: Clonotype sharing among donors, it was expected, would be affected by sequencing depth. The study generally estimated greater richness for naive than memory subsets. Represented genetic and exposure-history diversity was restricted by having few donors.

The material sequenced was naive CD8+ T cells from PBMCs. The sequence was obtained from a man aged 18 to 29 in good health. Some clones in this sample may be carry-over from other donors' samples. The chain is built from TRBV5-1 and TRBJ2-2; D not certain. The CDR3 DNA is TGCGCCAGCAGCTTGGCCGTGACAACGACGGCCACCGGGGAGCTGTTTTTT. This codes for CASSLAVTTTATGELFF. The variable domain in full, completed from reference TRBV5-1 and TRBJ2-2, reads KAGVTQTPRYLIKTRGQQVTLSCSPISGHRSVSWYQQTPGQGLQFLFEYFSETQRNKGNFPGRFSGRQFSNSRSEMNVSTLELGDSALYLCASSLAVTTTATGELFFGEGSRLTVL.